These 5 T cell receptor beta chains share one sample of origin, sequenced in a study of human T cells and chemical hapten exposure. This sample's time point: pre-sensitization, week 0. Treatment indicated: therapeutic diphenylcyclopropenone sensitization with weekly scalp DPC. TCRdb independently ran MiXCR on the RACE reads; one entry per CDR3 protein. This table has around 350,000 distinct CDR3 sequences, about 5% appearing once. Sequencing was performed on whole blood, taken in connection with sensitization to the hapten diphenylcyclopropenone (DPC). The source is a woman aged 18-29 years with alopecia areata. Some clones in this sample may be carry-over from other donors' samples.

This clonotype was counted many times. The CDR3 loop is CATSRLLTDYGYTF. CDR3 sequence (DNA): TGTGCCACCAGCAGATTATTGACCGACTATGGCTACACCTTC. This chain links TRBV15 with TRBJ1-2; D is undetermined. The CDR3 consists of 14 residues. V shed 2 bases and J shed 3 bases, with 10 bases lying between them. CDR1 and CDR2 from the germline V gene are LNHNV and YYDKDF (reference sequence).

There are a few counts of this clonotype. The chain links TRBV7-9 to TRBJ2-3; 10 bases agree with TRBD2. J gave up 2 bases and V 5 bases, and 7 bases lay outside the gene matches. This CDR3 has 16 residues. The germline V gene has CDR1 SEHNR and CDR2 FQNEAQ (reference sequence). CDR3 loop: CASSPTSGTFTDTQYF. The CDR3 coding sequence is TGTGCCAGCAGCCCAACTAGCGGGACCTTCACAGATACGCAGTATTTT.

In its sample, this clonotype was seen many times. The V and J genes are TRBV6-1 and TRBJ1-6; the D is unclear. Germline values: CDR1 MNHNS, CDR2 SASEGT. V lost 4 bases to trimming and J lost 5 bases, with 6 bases between them. The CDR3 length is 13 residues. CDR3 loop: CASSVTDNSPLHF. The CDR3 DNA reads TGTGCCAGCAGTGTTACAGATAATTCACCCCTCCACTTT.

J is TRBJ1-4 and V is TRBV6-2 or TRBV6-3; 7 nucleotides align to TRBD1. The CDR3 is made up of 17 amino acids. V lost 4 bases, J lost 0 bases, and 8 bases stayed unmatched. CDR1 is MNHEY and CDR2 is SVGEGT in the germline V gene. The CDR3, as DNA: TGTGCCAGCAGTTGGAGGGGGCGCCTCACAACTAATGAAAAACTGTTTTTT. Translated: CASSWRGRLTTNEKLFF.

This clonotype was recorded many times. Sequence at one end of the junction differs from germline and may be a read error. J is TRBJ2-3 and V is TRBV5-1; maybe TRBD2 (5 bases). The CDR3 runs to 12 residues. The V gene's germline CDR1 is SGHRS and CDR2 YFSETQ. As DNA, the CDR3 is TGTGCCAGCAGCTTAGCGACAGATACGCAGTATTTT. Translated, it gives CASSLATDTQYF.